This T cell receptor (beta chain) was retrieved from a study of CD8 T cells in ankylosing spondylitis. With respect to this clonotype: Its target is not known.

There are 14 residues in the CDR3. Germline values: CDR1 DFQATT, CDR2 SNEGSKA (reference sequence). Deletions cut 0 bases from V and 0 bases from J, with 8 bases between. Researchers built TCR beta libraries using quantitative 5'-RACE with molecular barcodes. TCRdb independently ran MiXCR on the 5' RACE reads; one entry per CDR3 protein. The table includes about 700,000 distinct CDR3 sequences, roughly 19% detected once. Study observations and caveats: Seemingly characteristic of ankylosing spondylitis blood was a TCR beta motif consisting of fewer than 10 highly homologous variants. A CD8+ phenotype characterized the disease-linked clones, which were relatively rare in peripheral blood. Matched synovial fluid from ankylosing spondylitis patients was reported to be enriched for disease-linked clones.

The chain carries TRBV20-1 and TRBJ1-1; no reliable D call. The source is a male donor with ankylosing spondylitis. Sequencing was performed on blood, either unsorted or a sorted T cell fraction (not recorded which). The CDR3 bases are TGCAGTGCTAGAGATAGTTCGGTGAACACTGAAGCTTTCTTT. Encoded protein: CSARDSSVNTEAFF.